These T cell receptor beta chains were read from a single sample in a study of T cells in Graves' hyperthyroidism and ophthalmopathy. TCRdb itself ran the multiplex PCR reads through MiXCR, one entry per CDR3 protein. Altogether around 580,000 distinct CDR3 sequences are present, about a sixth being singletons, with the ten largest covering about 20%. Sequencing was performed on blood. The receptors come from a woman aged 18-35 years with Graves' hyperthyroidism. Each CDR3 is given with its conserved first and last residue. Fields, in order: V gene, D gene, J gene, clone size, CDR3 protein, CDR3 DNA. The D gene is left open where the match is weak. Expanded clones get a size class; other rows say once, few or many, or leave the size out.

v_call: TRBV27; d_call: NA; j_call: TRBJ1-2; clone_size: NA; cdr3_aa: CASKREGGYGYTF; cdr3_nt: TGTGCCAGCAAACGGGAAGGGGGCTATGGCTACACCTTC
v_call: TRBV11-2; d_call: NA; j_call: TRBJ2-5; clone_size: many; cdr3_aa: CASSLDLKETQYF; cdr3_nt: TGTGCCAGCAGCTTAGACCTTAAAGAGACCCAGTACTTC
v_call: TRBV6-5; d_call: TRBD2; j_call: TRBJ2-1; clone_size: few; cdr3_aa: CASSYFRLAGDNEQFF; cdr3_nt: TGTGCCAGCAGTTACTTTCGACTAGCGGGGGACAATGAGCAGTTCTTC
v_call: TRBV12-3/TRBV12-4; d_call: NA; j_call: TRBJ2-7; clone_size: few; cdr3_aa: CASSLQGWEQYF; cdr3_nt: TGTGCCAGCAGTTTGCAGGGTTGGGAGCAGTACTTC
v_call: TRBV10-2; d_call: NA; j_call: TRBJ1-5; clone_size: NA; cdr3_aa: CASSVSDRQNQPQHF; cdr3_nt: TGCGCCAGCAGTGTAAGCGACCGGCAGAATCAGCCCCAGCATTTT
v_call: TRBV12-3/TRBV12-4; d_call: NA; j_call: TRBJ2-2; clone_size: many; cdr3_aa: CATPQGTTGELFF; cdr3_nt: TGTGCCACGCCTCAGGGGACCACCGGGGAGCTGTTTTTT
v_call: TRBV11-3; d_call: NA; j_call: TRBJ1-5; clone_size: NA; cdr3_aa: CASSSDRNQPQHF; cdr3_nt: TGTGCCAGCAGTTCTGACAGGAATCAGCCCCAGCATTTT
v_call: TRBV30; d_call: NA; j_call: TRBJ2-2; clone_size: NA; cdr3_aa: CAWDGHLNTGELFF; cdr3_nt: TGTGCCTGGGACGGCCACCTGAACACCGGGGAGCTGTTTTTT
v_call: TRBV3-1; d_call: TRBD1; j_call: TRBJ1-2; clone_size: many; cdr3_aa: CASSQGRWTGYGYTF; cdr3_nt: TGTGCCAGCAGCCAAGGTCGCTGGACAGGCTATGGCTACACCTTC
v_call: TRBV11-2; d_call: NA; j_call: TRBJ1-3; clone_size: few; cdr3_aa: CASSLSGIRNTIYF; cdr3_nt: TGTGCCAGCAGCTTGTCAGGGATTCGGAACACCATATATTTT
v_call: TRBV28; d_call: TRBD1; j_call: TRBJ2-3; clone_size: NA; cdr3_aa: CASSPPDRGASDTQYF; cdr3_nt: TGTGCCAGCAGTCCACCGGACAGGGGGGCTTCCGATACGCAGTATTTT
v_call: TRBV30; d_call: TRBD1; j_call: TRBJ1-2; clone_size: NA; cdr3_aa: CAWSWEGAGGANGGYTF; cdr3_nt: TGTGCCTGGAGTTGGGAAGGGGCAGGGGGCGCAAATGGCGGCTACACCTTC
v_call: TRBV11-3; d_call: TRBD1; j_call: TRBJ2-7; clone_size: few; cdr3_aa: CASSVEQGSYEQYF; cdr3_nt: TGTGCCAGCAGCGTTGAACAGGGGTCCTACGAGCAGTACTTC
v_call: TRBV7-9; d_call: TRBD2; j_call: TRBJ2-5; clone_size: few; cdr3_aa: CASSFILGTSGEQETQYF; cdr3_nt: TGTGCCAGCAGCTTTATCCTCGGGACTAGCGGGGAACAAGAGACCCAGTACTTC
v_call: TRBV6-4; d_call: NA; j_call: TRBJ2-3; clone_size: many; cdr3_aa: CASSEGDTDTQYF; cdr3_nt: TGTGCCAGCAGTGAAGGGGACACAGATACGCAGTATTTT
v_call: TRBV5-5; d_call: NA; j_call: TRBJ1-1; clone_size: few; cdr3_aa: CASSRPERDTEAFF; cdr3_nt: TGTGCCAGCAGCCGGCCGGAGCGGGACACTGAAGCTTTCTTT
v_call: TRBV20-1; d_call: TRBD1; j_call: TRBJ1-2; clone_size: many; cdr3_aa: CSAGGQLGYGYTF; cdr3_nt: TGCAGTGCTGGGGGACAGCTGGGCTATGGCTACACCTTC
v_call: TRBV6-2/TRBV6-3; d_call: TRBD1; j_call: TRBJ1-4; clone_size: NA; cdr3_aa: CASSYVPGQATNEKLFF; cdr3_nt: TGTGCCAGCAGTTACGTCCCCGGACAGGCAACTAATGAAAAACTGTTTTTT
v_call: TRBV12-3/TRBV12-4; d_call: TRBD1; j_call: TRBJ2-3; clone_size: many; cdr3_aa: CASGQGSDTQYF; cdr3_nt: TGTGCCAGCGGACAGGGCTCGGATACGCAGTATTTT
v_call: TRBV10-3; d_call: NA; j_call: TRBJ1-2; clone_size: NA; cdr3_aa: CAINSQGGGGYTF; cdr3_nt: TGTGCCATCAATTCCCAGGGTGGTGGTGGCTACACCTTC
v_call: TRBV20-1; d_call: NA; j_call: TRBJ1-5; clone_size: few; cdr3_aa: CSAQGFLGNQPQHF; cdr3_nt: TGCAGTGCCCAGGGGTTTCTAGGCAATCAGCCCCAGCATTTT
v_call: TRBV11-3; d_call: NA; j_call: TRBJ2-1; clone_size: many; cdr3_aa: CASSLTRSVTGEQFF; cdr3_nt: TGTGCCAGCAGCTTAACGAGGAGCGTTACGGGTGAGCAGTTCTTC
v_call: TRBV7-8; d_call: TRBD1; j_call: TRBJ2-1; clone_size: NA; cdr3_aa: CASSLLLGQGKIEQFF; cdr3_nt: TGTGCCAGCAGCTTGCTCCTTGGACAGGGGAAAATTGAGCAGTTCTTC
v_call: TRBV6-1; d_call: NA; j_call: TRBJ2-1; clone_size: few; cdr3_aa: CASSNAGLSYNEQFF; cdr3_nt: TGTGCCAGCAGTAATGCAGGGTTGTCCTACAATGAGCAGTTCTTC
v_call: TRBV5-1; d_call: NA; j_call: TRBJ2-7; clone_size: NA; cdr3_aa: CASSLEWGPPFEQYF; cdr3_nt: TGCGCCAGCAGCTTGGAGTGGGGGCCCCCCTTCGAGCAGTACTTC
v_call: TRBV6-1; d_call: NA; j_call: TRBJ2-2; clone_size: few; cdr3_aa: CASMSAGELFF; cdr3_nt: TGTGCCAGTATGAGTGCCGGGGAGCTGTTTTTT